This T cell receptor (beta chain) is from a study of T cell repertoires in cytomegalovirus infection. In the study overall: CMV epitopes in the study were HLA-C-restricted (recently identified) and HLA-B-restricted (well studied). An indication of both CMV infection and matching HLA type came from public TCR beta signatures.

TCRdb re-called the reads with MiXCR, one entry per CDR3 protein. The sample gives about 280,000 distinct CDR3 sequences, about 20% of which show up once; about 21% is in the top ten. This CDR3 comprises 15 residues. CDR1 is SGHTA and CDR2 is FQGNSA in the germline V gene. V gave up 6 bases and J gave up 4 bases; unmatched junction bases: 7. General study points: CMV-specific HLA-C-restricted TCR beta clonotypes dominated the ex vivo response. The study identified carriers of CMV plus the relevant HLA from cumulative public TCR beta family frequency.

A remark on this clonotype: Its antigen is unknown.

Sequencing was performed on cultured PBMCs, taken from culture after CMV antigen stimulation. The sequence derives from a human donor in good health (CMV status not recorded). Some clones in this sample may be carry-over from other donors' samples. The chain recombines TRBV7-2 with TRBJ2-1; TRBD1 matches 9 bases. This CDR3 reads CASRNTGTGYNEQFF. The CDR3 DNA is TGTGCCAGCAGGAATACGGGGACAGGGTACAATGAGCAGTTCTTC.